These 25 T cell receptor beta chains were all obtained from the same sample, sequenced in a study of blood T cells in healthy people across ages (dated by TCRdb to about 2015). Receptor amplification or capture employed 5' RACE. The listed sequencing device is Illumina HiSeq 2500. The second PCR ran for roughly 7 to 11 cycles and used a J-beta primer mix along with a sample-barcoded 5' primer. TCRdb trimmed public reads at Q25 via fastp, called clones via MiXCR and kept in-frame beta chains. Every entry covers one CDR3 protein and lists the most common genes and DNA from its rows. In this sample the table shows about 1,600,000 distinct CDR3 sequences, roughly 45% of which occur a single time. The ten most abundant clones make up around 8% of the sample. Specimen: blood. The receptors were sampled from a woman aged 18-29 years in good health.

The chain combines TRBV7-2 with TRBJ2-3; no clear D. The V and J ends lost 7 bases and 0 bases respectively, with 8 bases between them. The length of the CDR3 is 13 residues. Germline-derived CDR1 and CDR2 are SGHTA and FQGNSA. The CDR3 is CTSNHFSTDTQYF. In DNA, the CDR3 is TGTACCAGCAACCACTTCAGCACAGATACGCAGTATTTT. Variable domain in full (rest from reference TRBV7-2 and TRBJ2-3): GAGVSQSPSNKVTEKGKDVELRCDPISGHTALYWYRQSLGQGLEFLIYFQGNSAPDKSGLPSDRFSAERTGGSVSTLTIQRTQQEDSAVYLCTSNHFSTDTQYFGPGTRLTVL.

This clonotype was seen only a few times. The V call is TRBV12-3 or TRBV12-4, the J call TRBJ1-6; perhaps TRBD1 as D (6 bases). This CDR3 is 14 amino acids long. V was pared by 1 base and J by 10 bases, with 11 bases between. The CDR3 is CASSLGGRSSPLHF. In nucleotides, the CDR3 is TGTGCCAGCAGTTTAGGGGGGCGAAGCTCACCCCTCCACTTT.

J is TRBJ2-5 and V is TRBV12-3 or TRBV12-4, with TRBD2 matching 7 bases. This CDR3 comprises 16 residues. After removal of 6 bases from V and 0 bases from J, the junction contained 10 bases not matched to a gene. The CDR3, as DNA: TGTGCCAGCAGCTCTGGGCGACTAGCCCACCAAGAGACCCAGTACTTC. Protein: CASSSGRLAHQETQYF.

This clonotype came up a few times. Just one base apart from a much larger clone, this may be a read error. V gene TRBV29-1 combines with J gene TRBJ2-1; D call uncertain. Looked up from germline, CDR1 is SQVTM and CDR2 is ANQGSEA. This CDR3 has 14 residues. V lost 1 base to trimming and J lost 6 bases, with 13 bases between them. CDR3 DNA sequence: TGCAGCGTTGAAGTCAGCGCTACCTTCAATGAGCAGTTCTTC. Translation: CSVEVSATFNEQFF.

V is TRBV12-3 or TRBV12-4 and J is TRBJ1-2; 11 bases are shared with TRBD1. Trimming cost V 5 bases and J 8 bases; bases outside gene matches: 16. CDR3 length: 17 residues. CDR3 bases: TGTGCCAGCAGTCCCCACTCGGACAGGGGGCTCGAGAGGGGCTACACCTTC. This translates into CASSPHSDRGLERGYTF.

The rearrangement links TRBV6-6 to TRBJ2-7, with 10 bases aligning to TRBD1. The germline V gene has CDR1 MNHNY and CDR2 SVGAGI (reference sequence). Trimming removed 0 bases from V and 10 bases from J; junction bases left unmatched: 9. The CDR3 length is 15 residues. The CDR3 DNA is TGTGCCAGCAGTTACTCTGGGACAGGGGATTGGGCCCAGTACTTC. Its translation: CASSYSGTGDWAQYF.

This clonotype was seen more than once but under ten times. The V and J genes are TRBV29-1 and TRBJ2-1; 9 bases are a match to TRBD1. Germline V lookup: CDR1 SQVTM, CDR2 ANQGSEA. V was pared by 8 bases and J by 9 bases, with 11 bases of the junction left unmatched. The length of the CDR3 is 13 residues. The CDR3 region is CSFVGQGITEQFF. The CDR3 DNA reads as TGCAGCTTCGTCGGACAGGGGATAACTGAGCAGTTCTTC.

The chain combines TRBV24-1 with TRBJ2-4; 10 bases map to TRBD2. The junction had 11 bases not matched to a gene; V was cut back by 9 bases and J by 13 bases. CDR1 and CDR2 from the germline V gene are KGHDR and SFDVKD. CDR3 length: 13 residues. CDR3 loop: CATGTSGAGEQYF. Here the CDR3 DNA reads TGTGCCACCGGAACTAGCGGGGCTGGGGAGCAGTACTTC.

CDR3 residues: CSARALGRETQYF. CDR3 coding DNA: TGCAGTGCTAGAGCCCTGGGAAGGGAGACCCAGTACTTC. The chain uses TRBV20-1 and TRBJ2-5; D gene uncertain. The CDR3 spans 13 residues. Trimming took 1 base from V and 5 from J, leaving 11 bases between them. Germline V gives CDR1 DFQATT, CDR2 SNEGSKA (reference sequence).

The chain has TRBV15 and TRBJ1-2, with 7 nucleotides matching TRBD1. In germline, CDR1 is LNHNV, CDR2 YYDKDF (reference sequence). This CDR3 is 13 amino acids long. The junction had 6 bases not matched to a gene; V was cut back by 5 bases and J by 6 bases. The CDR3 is CATSGTGDDGYTF. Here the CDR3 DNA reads TGTGCCACCAGCGGCACAGGGGATGATGGCTACACCTTC.

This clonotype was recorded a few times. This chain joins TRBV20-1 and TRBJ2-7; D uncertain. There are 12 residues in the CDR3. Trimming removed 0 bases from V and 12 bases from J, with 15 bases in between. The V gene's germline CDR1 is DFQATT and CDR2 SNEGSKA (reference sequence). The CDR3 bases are TGCAGTGCTAGAGAGATTGGGCTAGGATTGTACTTC. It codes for CSAREIGLGLYF.

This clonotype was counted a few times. The CDR3 bases are TGTGCCAGCAGTTCCTCACTAGCGGGGGTTCACAATGAGCAGTTCTTC. Its protein product is CASSSSLAGVHNEQFF. V usage is TRBV27 and J usage is TRBJ2-1, with TRBD2 identical over 11 bases. Trimming removed 4 bases from V and 5 bases from J; junction bases left unmatched: 7. Germline assignment: CDR1 MNHEY and CDR2 SMNVEV (reference sequence). CDR3 size: 16 residues.

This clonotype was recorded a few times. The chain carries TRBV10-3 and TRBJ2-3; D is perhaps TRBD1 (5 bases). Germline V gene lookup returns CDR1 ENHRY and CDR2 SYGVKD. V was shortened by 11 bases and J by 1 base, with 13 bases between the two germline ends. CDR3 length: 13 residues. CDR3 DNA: TGTGCCGGATCGGGCAGGGGCACAGATACGCAGTATTTT. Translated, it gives CAGSGRGTDTQYF.

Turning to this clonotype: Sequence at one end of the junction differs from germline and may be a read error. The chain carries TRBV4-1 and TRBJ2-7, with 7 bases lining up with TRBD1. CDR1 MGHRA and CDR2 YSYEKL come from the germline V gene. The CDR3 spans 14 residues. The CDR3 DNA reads TGCGCCACCAGCCCGGGGACAGTCTCCTACGAGCAGTACTTC. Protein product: CATSPGTVSYEQYF.

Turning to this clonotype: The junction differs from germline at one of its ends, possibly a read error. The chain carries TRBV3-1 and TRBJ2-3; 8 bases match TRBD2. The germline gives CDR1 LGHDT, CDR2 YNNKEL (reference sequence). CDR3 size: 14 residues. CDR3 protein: CASSVSGTTDRQYF. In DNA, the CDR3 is TGTGCCAGCAGCGTTAGCGGGACCACAGATAGGCAGTATTTT.

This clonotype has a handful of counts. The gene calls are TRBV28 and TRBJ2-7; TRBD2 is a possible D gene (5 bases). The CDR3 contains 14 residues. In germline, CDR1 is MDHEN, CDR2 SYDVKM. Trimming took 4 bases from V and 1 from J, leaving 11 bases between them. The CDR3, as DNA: TGTGCCAGCAGTTCATTCCGGGGATCCTACGAGCAGTACTTC. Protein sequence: CASSSFRGSYEQYF.

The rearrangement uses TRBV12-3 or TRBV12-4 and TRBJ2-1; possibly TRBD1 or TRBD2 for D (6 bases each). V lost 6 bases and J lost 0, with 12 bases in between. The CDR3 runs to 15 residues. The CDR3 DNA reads TGTGCCAGCAGAGCCCCGGGGGCCTCCTACAATGAGCAGTTCTTC. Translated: CASRAPGASYNEQFF.

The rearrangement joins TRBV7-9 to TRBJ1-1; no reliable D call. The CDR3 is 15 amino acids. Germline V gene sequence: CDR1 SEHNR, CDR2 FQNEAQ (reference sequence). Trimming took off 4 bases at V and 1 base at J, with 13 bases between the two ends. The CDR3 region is CASSSGPKENTEAFF. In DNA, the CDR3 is TGTGCCAGCAGCTCCGGACCCAAGGAGAACACTGAAGCTTTCTTT.

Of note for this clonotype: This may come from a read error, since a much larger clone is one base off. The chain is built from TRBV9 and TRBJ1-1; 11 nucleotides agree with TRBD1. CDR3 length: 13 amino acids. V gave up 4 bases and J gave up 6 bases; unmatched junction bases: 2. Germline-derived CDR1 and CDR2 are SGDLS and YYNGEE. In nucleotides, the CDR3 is TGTGCCAGCAGCCGGACAGGGGGCCCTGAAGCTTTCTTT. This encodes CASSRTGGPEAFF.

In DNA form, the CDR3 reads TGTGCCAGCAGTGCGAGGACAGGGATCGATGAGCAGTTCTTC. It is translated as CASSARTGIDEQFF. This sequence joins TRBV12-3 or TRBV12-4 and TRBJ2-1, with 8 bases lining up with TRBD1. This CDR3 region has 14 residues. The V and J ends lost 5 bases and 8 bases, in that order; junction bases with no gene match: 8.

CDR3 nucleotide sequence: TGTGCCACCAAGAGAAACGAGCAGTACTTC. Translated, it gives CATKRNEQYF. This chain uses TRBV6-5 with TRBJ2-7; D is undetermined. The CDR3 loop spans 10 amino acids. Deletions cut 10 bases from V and 5 bases from J, with 9 bases between. Germline V lookup: CDR1 MNHEY, CDR2 SVGAGI.

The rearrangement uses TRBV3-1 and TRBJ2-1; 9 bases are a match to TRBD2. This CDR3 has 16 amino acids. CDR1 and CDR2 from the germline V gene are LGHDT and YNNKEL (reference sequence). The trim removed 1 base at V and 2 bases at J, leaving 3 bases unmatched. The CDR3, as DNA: TGTGCCAGCAGCCAAGGGCCTAGCGGGACCTACAATGAGCAGTTCTTC. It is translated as CASSQGPSGTYNEQFF.

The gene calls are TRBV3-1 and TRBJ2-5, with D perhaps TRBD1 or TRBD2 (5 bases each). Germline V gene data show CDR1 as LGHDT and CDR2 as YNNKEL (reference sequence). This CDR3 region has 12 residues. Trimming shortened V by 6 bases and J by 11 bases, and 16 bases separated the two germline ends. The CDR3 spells CASSHWGNEQYF. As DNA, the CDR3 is TGTGCCAGCAGTCATTGGGGGAATGAGCAGTACTTC.

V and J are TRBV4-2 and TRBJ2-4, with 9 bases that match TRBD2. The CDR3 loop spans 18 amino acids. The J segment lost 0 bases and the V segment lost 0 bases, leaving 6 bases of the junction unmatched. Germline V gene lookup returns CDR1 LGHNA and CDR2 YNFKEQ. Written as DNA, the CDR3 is TGTGCCAGCAGCCAAGATTGGTCACTAGCGGGAGCCAAAAACATTCAGTACTTC. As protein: CASSQDWSLAGAKNIQYF.

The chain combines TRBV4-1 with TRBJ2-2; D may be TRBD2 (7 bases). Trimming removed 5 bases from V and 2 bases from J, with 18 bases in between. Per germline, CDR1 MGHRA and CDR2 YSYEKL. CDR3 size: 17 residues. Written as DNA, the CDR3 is TGCGCCAGCAGCTCACTGAGTGGGGGGGCAAACACCGGGGAGCTGTTTTTT. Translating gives CASSSLSGGANTGELFF.